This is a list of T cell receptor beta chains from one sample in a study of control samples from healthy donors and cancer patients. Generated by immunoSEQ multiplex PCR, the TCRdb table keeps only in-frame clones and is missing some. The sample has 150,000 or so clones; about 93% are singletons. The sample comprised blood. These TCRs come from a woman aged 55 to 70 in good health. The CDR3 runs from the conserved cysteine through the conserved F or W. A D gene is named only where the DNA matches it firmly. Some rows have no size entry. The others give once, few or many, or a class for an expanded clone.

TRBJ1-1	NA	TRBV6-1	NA	TGTGCCAGCAGTGAGGGGCAGAGCATCAATGAAGCTTTCTTT	CASSEGQSINEAFF
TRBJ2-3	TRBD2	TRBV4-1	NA	TGCGCCAGCAGCCAGGTGAGGTCAGCGGGGACAGATACGCAGTATTTT	CASSQVRSAGTDTQYF
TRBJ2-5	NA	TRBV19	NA	TGTGCCAGTAGTATGTTGGGGTACCAAGAGACCCAGTACTTC	CASSMLGYQETQYF
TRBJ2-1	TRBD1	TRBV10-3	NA	TGTGCCATCAGGATGGACAGGGCTTCCTACAATGAGCAGTTCTTC	CAIRMDRASYNEQFF
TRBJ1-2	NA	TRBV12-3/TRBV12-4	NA	TGTGCCAGCAGCCAACAGAACTTCTATGGCTACACCTTC	CASSQQNFYGYTF
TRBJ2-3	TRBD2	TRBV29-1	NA	TGCAGCGCCATCCCCGCGACTGGGGGGGGGATTAGGGATACGCAGTATTTT	CSAIPATGGGIRDTQYF
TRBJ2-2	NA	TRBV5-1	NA	TGCGCCAGCAGCTTCGACGCCGGGGAGCTGTTTTTT	CASSFDAGELFF
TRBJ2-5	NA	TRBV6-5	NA	TGTGCCAGCAATAATTGGCAGGGTATCCAAGAGACCCAGTACTTC	CASNNWQGIQETQYF
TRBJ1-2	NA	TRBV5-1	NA	TGCGCCAGCAGCTTCGGGGGAGCTAACTATGGCTACACCTTC	CASSFGGANYGYTF
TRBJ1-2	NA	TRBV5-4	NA	TGTGCCAGCAGCTTATGGGGAGGGGGTAGTGGCTACACCTTC	CASSLWGGGSGYTF
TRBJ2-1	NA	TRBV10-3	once	TGTGCCATCAGCCGGGACCGGAAGGGCAATGAGCAGTTCTTC	CAISRDRKGNEQFF
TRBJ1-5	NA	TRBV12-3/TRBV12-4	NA	TGTGCCAGCAGTTTAACCACGGACGCGGCCCAGCATTTT	CASSLTTDAAQHF
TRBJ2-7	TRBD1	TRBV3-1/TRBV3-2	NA	TGTGCCAGCAGCAACGGACAGGGGGGCAACGAGCAGTACTTC	CASSNGQGGNEQYF
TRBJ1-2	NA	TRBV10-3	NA	TGTGCCATCAGCCCAAACAACTATGGCTACACCTTC	CAISPNNYGYTF
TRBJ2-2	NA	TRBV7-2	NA	TGTGCCAGCAGCGGGCAGGGTAGGAACACCGGGGAGCTGTTTTTT	CASSGQGRNTGELFF
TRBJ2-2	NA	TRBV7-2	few	TGTGCCAGCAGCTTAGCTGGGACATCCAAGTCGAACACCGGGGAGCTGTTTTTT	CASSLAGTSKSNTGELFF
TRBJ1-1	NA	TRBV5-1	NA	TGCGCCAGCAGATGGGACAAGAACACTGAAGCTTTCTTT	CASRWDKNTEAFF
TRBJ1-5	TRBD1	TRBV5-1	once	TGCGCCAGCAGCTTAAATGGACAGGGGCTACCTGAGCCCCAGCATTTT	CASSLNGQGLPEPQHF
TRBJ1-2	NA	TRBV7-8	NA	TGTGCCAGCAGCTTAGTCCGGGGTGACTATGGCTACACCTTC	CASSLVRGDYGYTF
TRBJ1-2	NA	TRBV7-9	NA	TGTGCCAGCAGCTTGGGGACCGCGAACTATGGCTACACCTTC	CASSLGTANYGYTF
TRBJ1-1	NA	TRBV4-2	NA	TGTGCCACCAGGGTAGGGGGAGACACTGAAGCTTTCTTT	CATRVGGDTEAFF
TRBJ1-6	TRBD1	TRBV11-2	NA	TGTGCCAGCAGCTTAGGGGGACAGGGGGCTTCACCCCTCCACTTT	CASSLGGQGASPLHF
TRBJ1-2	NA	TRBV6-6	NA	TGTGCCAGCAGTTACCAAGACACGTCTAACTATGGCTACACCTTC	CASSYQDTSNYGYTF
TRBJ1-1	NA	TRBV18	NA	TGTGCCAGCTCACCTTCCGGGACCCAGGCTCCTTCGCTTTTT	CASSPSGTQAPSLF
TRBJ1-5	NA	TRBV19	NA	TGTGCCAGTAGTATATGGGGGTCGGGGCAGCCCCAGCATTTT	CASSIWGSGQPQHF
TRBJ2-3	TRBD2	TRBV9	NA	TGTGCCAGCAGCCTGCTAGCGGGGGGCACAGATACGCAGTATTTT	CASSLLAGGTDTQYF
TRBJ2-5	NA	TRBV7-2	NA	TGTGCCAGCACCCCTGTGGGACGAGAGACCCAGTACTTC	CASTPVGRETQYF
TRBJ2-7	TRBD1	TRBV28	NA	TGTGCCAGCACCGGAAGACAGGGGAACTACGAGCAGTACTTC	CASTGRQGNYEQYF
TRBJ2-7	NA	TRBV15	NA	TGTGCCACCAGCAGAGGATTTGTGGTCTCCTACGAGCAGTACTTC	CATSRGFVVSYEQYF
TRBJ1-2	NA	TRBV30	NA	TGTGCCTGGAGTGTAAGGGGATCGGGAGGCTACACCTTC	CAWSVRGSGGYTF
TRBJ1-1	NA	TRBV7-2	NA	TGTGCCAGCAGCCCCCCGCCCGGGGCCAGGGGGAACACTGAAGCTTTCTTT	CASSPPPGARGNTEAFF
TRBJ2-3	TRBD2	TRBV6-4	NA	TGTGCCAGCAGGTATAACCTCGGACTAGCGGACATGGATACGCAGTATTTT	CASRYNLGLADMDTQYF
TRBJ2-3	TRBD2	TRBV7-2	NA	TGTGCCAGCAGCTCCTCCGGGACTAGCTACACAGATACGCAGTATTTT	CASSSSGTSYTDTQYF
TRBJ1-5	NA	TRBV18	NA	TGTGCCAGCTCACCACAGGAACCTGGGAATCAGCCCCAGCATTTT	CASSPQEPGNQPQHF
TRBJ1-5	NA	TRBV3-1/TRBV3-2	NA	TGTGCCAGCAGCCAATCAGGCCAGCCCCAGCATTTT	CASSQSGQPQHF
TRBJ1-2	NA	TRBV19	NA	TGTGCCAGTAGCGTGGACAGAACTAACTATGGCTACACCTTC	CASSVDRTNYGYTF
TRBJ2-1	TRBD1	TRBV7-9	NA	TGTGCCAGCAGCTCCTTGGACAGGTACAATGAGCAGTTCTTC	CASSSLDRYNEQFF
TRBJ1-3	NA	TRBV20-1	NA	TGCAGTGCTAGAGAGGTTCACACCATATATTTT	CSAREVHTIYF
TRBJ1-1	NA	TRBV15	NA	TGTGCCACCAGCAGTTTCGGGGATGTTGGCACTGAAGCTTTCTTT	CATSSFGDVGTEAFF
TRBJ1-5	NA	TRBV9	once	TGTGCCAGCAGCAGAGGGTTTGGGAACAATCAGCCCCAGCATTTT	CASSRGFGNNQPQHF
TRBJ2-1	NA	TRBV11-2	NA	TGTGCCAGCAGCTTCGGGCTCGGACAGTCCTACAATGAGCAGTTCTTC	CASSFGLGQSYNEQFF
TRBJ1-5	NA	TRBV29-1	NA	TGCAGCGCTTCGGGGAGCGGCAATCAGCCCCAGCATTTT	CSASGSGNQPQHF
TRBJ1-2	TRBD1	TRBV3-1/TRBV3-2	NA	TGTGCCAGCAGCCATGACAGGGCGGGGGGCTACACCTTC	CASSHDRAGGYTF
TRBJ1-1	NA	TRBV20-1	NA	TGCAGTGCTAGTCCGGGACATACGAACACTGAAGCTTTCTTT	CSASPGHTNTEAFF
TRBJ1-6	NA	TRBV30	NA	TGTGCCTGGAGTGTTCGGCGGTCAAGCTCCTATAATTCACCCCTCCACTTT	CAWSVRRSSSYNSPLHF
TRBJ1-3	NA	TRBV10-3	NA	TGTGCCATCAGTGGGCCTGGACAGCTCCAGCTCCGCTCTGGAAACACCATATATTTT	CAISGPGQLQLRSGNTIYF
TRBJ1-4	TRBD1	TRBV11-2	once	TGTGCCAGCAGCTTAACGGGACAGGAAAATGAAAAACTGTTTTTT	CASSLTGQENEKLFF
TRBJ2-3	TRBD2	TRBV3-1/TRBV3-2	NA	TGTGCCAGCAGCCCCTACTCTAGCGGGGGGTTAAATACGCAGTATTTT	CASSPYSSGGLNTQYF
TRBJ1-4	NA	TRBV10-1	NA	TGCGCCAGGTCAGGGGATGAAAAACTGTTTTTT	CARSGDEKLFF
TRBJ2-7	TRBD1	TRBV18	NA	TGTGCCAGCTCTCGTCGGGACAGCGTCTACGAGCAGTACTTC	CASSRRDSVYEQYF
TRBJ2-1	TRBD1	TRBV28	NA	TGTGCCAGCAGTCCTCACCAGTCCGGGACAGACAATGAGCAGTTCTTC	CASSPHQSGTDNEQFF
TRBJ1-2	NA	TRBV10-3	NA	TGTGCCGTTCAGGGCCAGGCCCTCCAGTGGGGCTACACCTTC	CAVQGQALQWGYTF